The 27 T cell receptor beta chains reported below all come from one sample, sequenced in a study of blood T cell repertoires in COVID-19. This table comes from immunoSEQ multiplex PCR, and its TCRdb copy is limited to in-frame clones, with some not included. This table has some 180,000 clones, roughly 84% appearing once. Sequenced material: peripheral blood. Every receptor here comes from a woman aged 40 to 49 with COVID-19, enrolled during active disease.

This CDR3 is CASSLATVWGGLNTEAFF. Here the CDR3 DNA reads TGCGCCAGCAGCTTGGCCACCGTATGGGGAGGCTTGAACACTGAAGCTTTCTTT. The chain carries TRBV5-1 and TRBJ1-1; no definite D call. Trimming left V 0 bases short and J 0 bases short, with 18 bases between. Germline lookup yields CDR1 SGHRS and CDR2 YFSETQ. CDR3 length: 18 residues. Drawing the rest from reference TRBV5-1 and TRBJ1-1, the complete variable domain is KAGVTQTPRYLIKTRGQQVTLSCSPISGHRSVSWYQQTPGQGLQFLFEYFSETQRNKGNFPGRFSGRQFSNSRSEMNVSTLELGDSALYLCASSLATVWGGLNTEAFFGQGTRLTVV.

This clone was recorded a few times. The rearrangement joins TRBV6-1 to TRBJ2-7; 10 bases match TRBD1. The CDR3 totals 15 residues. Per the germline V gene, CDR1 is MNHNS and CDR2 is SASEGT. Unmatched junction bases numbered 5, after V lost 1 base and J lost 5 bases. The CDR3 region has the DNA TGTGCCAGCAGTGAAGTAGGGGACAGGGGCGACGAGCAGTACTTC. It codes for CASSEVGDRGDEQYF.

The rearrangement links TRBV19 to TRBJ2-7; 7 bases match TRBD1. V lost 3 bases, J lost 2 bases, and 4 bases stayed unmatched. This CDR3 has 14 amino acids. Germline-derived CDR1 and CDR2 are LNHDA and SQIVND (reference sequence). CDR3 in amino acids: CASSIVDRAYEQYF. In nucleotides, the CDR3 is TGTGCCAGTAGTATCGTTGACAGGGCCTACGAGCAGTACTTC.

The chain is built from TRBV19 and TRBJ2-3, with 7 bases that match TRBD1. Per germline, CDR1 LNHDA and CDR2 SQIVND (reference sequence). This CDR3 is 13 amino acids long. V lost 4 bases to trimming and J lost 6 bases; unmatched junction nucleotides: 4. The CDR3 DNA follows: TGTGCCAGTAGTAAATGGGGACAGGATACGCAGTATTTT. Its protein product is CASSKWGQDTQYF.

This clone was detected only a few times. This chain uses TRBV19 with TRBJ2-7; 12 nucleotides align to TRBD2. J gave up 6 bases and V 4 bases, and 10 bases lay outside the gene matches. In germline, CDR1 is LNHDA, CDR2 SQIVND (reference sequence). CDR3 size: 16 residues. The CDR3 loop reads CASSRETSGREGEQYF. CDR3 DNA: TGTGCCAGTAGTAGAGAGACTAGCGGGAGAGAGGGCGAGCAGTACTTC.

The J gene is TRBJ2-4, the V gene TRBV6-1; no reliable D call. There are 15 residues in the CDR3. The ends were cut back, 2 bases at V and 0 bases at J, with 8 bases in the middle. Germline-derived CDR1 and CDR2 are MNHNS and SASEGT. The CDR3 DNA sequence: TGTGCCAGCAGTGAAAGGAGAATAGCCAAAAACATTCAGTACTTC. This codes for CASSERRIAKNIQYF.

The chain joins TRBV7-8 to TRBJ2-3, with 8 bases fitting TRBD2. The length of the CDR3 is 15 residues. V trimming: 5 bases; J trimming: 3 bases; junction bases outside the gene matches: 7. CDR1 is SGHVS and CDR2 is FQNEAQ in the germline V gene. The DNA of the CDR3 is TGTGCCAGCAGCCCCGGGGCGGGAGGAACAGATACGCAGTATTTT. Translated, it gives CASSPGAGGTDTQYF.

The rearrangement joins TRBV5-1 to TRBJ1-2, with D possibly matching TRBD1 (6 bases). Trimming removed 0 bases from V and 1 base from J, with 13 bases in between. Germline V gene data show CDR1 as SGHRS and CDR2 as YFSETQ. The CDR3 consists of 16 residues. The CDR3 DNA reads TGCGCCAGCAGCTTGGATTCGGCAGGGGTTAACTATGGCTACACCTTC. Translation: CASSLDSAGVNYGYTF.

The chain links TRBV27 to TRBJ1-2; D gene uncertain. Trimming stripped 4 bases from V and 3 bases from J, with 15 bases between. The germline V gene encodes CDR1 MNHEY and CDR2 SMNVEV (reference sequence). The CDR3 spans 15 residues. This CDR3 reads CASSSDLGRDYGYTF. The CDR3, as DNA: TGTGCCAGCAGTTCCGACCTGGGCCGCGACTATGGCTACACCTTC.

The chain employs TRBV6-5 and TRBJ1-2; the match to TRBD1 covers 11 bases. The V segment lost 6 bases and the J segment 3 bases; nucleotides outside the gene matches: 6. CDR1 is MNHEY, CDR2 SVGAGI, per germline. CDR3 size: 15 residues. The DNA for the CDR3 is TGTGCCAGCAGGCCCGGGACAGGGGGTGACTATGGCTACACCTTC. It encodes CASRPGTGGDYGYTF.

The chain recombines TRBV7-9 with TRBJ1-2; D unclear. Trimming took 6 bases from V and 4 from J, leaving 15 bases between them. This CDR3 is 14 amino acids long. CDR1 is SEHNR, CDR2 FQNEAQ, per germline (reference sequence). The CDR3 is CASSQPEVGYGYTF. CDR3 DNA sequence: TGTGCCAGCAGTCAACCGGAGGTCGGCTATGGCTACACCTTC.

This clone was seen a few times. The chain joins TRBV6-5 to TRBJ2-3, with D possibly matching TRBD1 (5 bases). The ends were cut back, 2 bases at V and 11 bases at J, with 17 bases in the middle. The CDR3 contains 14 residues. CDR1 is MNHEY and CDR2 is SVGAGI in the germline V gene. CDR3 residues: CASSYPNGPQGQYF. For the CDR3, the DNA is TGTGCCAGCAGTTACCCTAACGGACCCCAGGGGCAGTATTTT.

The sample holds a few counts of this clone. The chain is built from TRBV7-9 and TRBJ2-7; 10 bases are a match to TRBD1. The V gene's germline CDR1 is SEHNR and CDR2 FQNEAQ (reference sequence). CDR3 length: 15 amino acids. After removal of 1 base from V and 4 bases from J, the junction contained 4 bases not matched to a gene. The CDR3, as DNA: TGTGCCAGCAGCTTAGAGGGACAGGGGTCATACGAGCAGTACTTC. It is translated as CASSLEGQGSYEQYF.

The V call is TRBV5-4, the J call TRBJ2-7; D is possibly TRBD2 (6 bases). The CDR3 is 14 amino acids. The V and J ends lost 0 bases and 2 bases respectively, with 9 bases between them. Germline lookup yields CDR1 SGHNT and CDR2 YYREEE (reference sequence). CDR3 sequence reads: CASSLASDPYEQYF. DNA of the CDR3: TGTGCCAGCAGCTTGGCTAGCGACCCCTACGAGCAGTACTTC.

This chain connects TRBV4-1 to TRBJ1-1; tentatively, D is TRBD1 (6 bases). Germline CDR1 and CDR2: MGHRA and YSYEKL. V was trimmed by 1 base and J by 0 bases, leaving 12 bases between them. The CDR3 length is 16 residues. This chain's CDR3 is CASSQAEDRMNTEAFF. The CDR3 DNA reads as TGCGCCAGCAGCCAAGCCGAGGACAGAATGAACACTGAAGCTTTCTTT.

V gene TRBV29-1 combines with J gene TRBJ1-2, with D possibly TRBD1 on 6 matching bases. This CDR3 has 13 residues. Germline CDR1 and CDR2: SQVTM and ANQGSEA. Trimming left V 3 bases short and J 8 bases short, with 16 bases between. This CDR3 is CSVDSGGRHGYTF. In DNA form, the CDR3 reads TGCAGCGTTGATTCGGGGGGGCGGCACGGCTACACCTTC.

This clone has only one observation. A read error may produce the germline difference seen at one junction end. The chain has TRBV14 and TRBJ1-2; D is uncertain. Germline V gene data show CDR1 as SGHDN and CDR2 as FVKESK. This CDR3 is 14 amino acids long. As DNA, the CDR3 is TGTGCCAGCAGTCAAGATATCGTGACGGGTGGCTACACCTTC. This gives the protein CASSQDIVTGGYTF.

V and J are TRBV6-2 or TRBV6-3 and TRBJ1-6, with a tentative D call TRBD1 (6 bases). Germline V gives CDR1 MNHEY, CDR2 SVGEGT. Trimming removed 2 bases at V and 8 bases at J, with 13 bases between. The CDR3 covers 15 residues. Written as DNA, the CDR3 is TGTGCCAGCAGTTACGGGCAGGGGAGGGATTCACCCCTCCACTTT. Protein: CASSYGQGRDSPLHF.

The chain is built from TRBV19 and TRBJ1-3; unclear D gene. V was pared by 10 bases and J by 4 bases, with 11 bases between. Germline V gene sequence: CDR1 LNHDA, CDR2 SQIVND (reference sequence). The CDR3 runs to 12 residues. The CDR3 nucleotides are TGTGCCACAACTCAACGGGGAAACACCATATATTTT. Amino acid sequence: CATTQRGNTIYF.

The chain links TRBV9 to TRBJ1-4; D gene unclear. Germline V lookup: CDR1 SGDLS, CDR2 YYNGEE. This CDR3 region has 14 residues. The ends were cut back, 3 bases at V and 5 bases at J, with 11 bases in the middle. This chain's CDR3 is CASSGGGRNEKLFF. The CDR3, as DNA: TGTGCCAGCAGCGGAGGAGGGCGGAATGAAAAACTGTTTTTT.

The chain's CDR3 is CASSPDKWTGNTEAFF. The CDR3 nucleotides read TGCGCCAGCAGCCCCGATAAATGGACAGGGAACACTGAAGCTTTCTTT. This chain joins TRBV5-1 and TRBJ1-1; 7 bases align to TRBD1. The CDR3 loop spans 16 amino acids. Germline loops: CDR1 SGHRS, CDR2 YFSETQ. The V and J ends lost 4 bases and 1 base, in that order; junction bases with no gene match: 10. Using reference TRBV5-1 and TRBJ1-1 for the parts outside the CDR3, the full variable domain is KAGVTQTPRYLIKTRGQQVTLSCSPISGHRSVSWYQQTPGQGLQFLFEYFSETQRNKGNFPGRFSGRQFSNSRSEMNVSTLELGDSALYLCASSPDKWTGNTEAFFGQGTRLTVV.

The gene calls are TRBV18 and TRBJ1-3; 8 nucleotides match TRBD1. V was pared by 3 bases and J by 4 bases, with 8 bases of the junction left unmatched. This CDR3 comprises 16 residues. Germline loops: CDR1 KGHSH, CDR2 LQKENI. Written as DNA, the CDR3 is TGTGCCAGCTCACCTGGACAGGGTTTAGTCGGAAACACCATATATTTT. Translated, it gives CASSPGQGLVGNTIYF.

With respect to this clone: One end of the junction varies from germline; a read error may be responsible. The V gene is TRBV27, the J gene TRBJ2-5; 10 positions agree with TRBD2. Germline values: CDR1 MNHEY, CDR2 SMNVEV (reference sequence). This CDR3 is built from 15 residues. CDR3 in DNA: TGTGCCAGCACTTTAGCGGGGGGCCAAGGGGAGACCCAGTACTTC. Protein: CASTLAGGQGETQYF.

The chain uses TRBV2 and TRBJ1-1; 7 positions agree with TRBD1. The V gene end was trimmed by 7 bases and the J gene end by 1 base; junction bases not matched to a gene: 6. Per germline, CDR1 SNHLY and CDR2 FYNNEI. The CDR3 sequence is 14 residues long. The CDR3 region is CASTTGQQNTEAFF. The CDR3 region has the DNA TGTGCCAGCACGACGGGACAGCAGAACACTGAAGCTTTCTTT.

J is TRBJ2-7 and V is TRBV12-5, with 11 bases identical to TRBD1. V trimming: 0 bases; J trimming: 7 bases; junction bases outside the gene matches: 5. This CDR3 comprises 15 residues. CDR1 and CDR2 from the germline V gene are LGHNT and FRNRAP. The chain's CDR3 is CASGLVPGQGGEQYF. CDR3 nucleotides: TGTGCTAGTGGTTTGGTACCGGGACAGGGGGGAGAGCAGTACTTC.

With regard to this clone: Other DNA variants within this sample encode the same CDR3. This chain uses TRBV7-9 with TRBJ1-2; 7 bases match TRBD1. The CDR3 is 13 amino acids. CDR1 and CDR2 (germline): SEHNR, FQNEAQ (reference sequence). After removal of 4 bases from V and 6 bases from J, the junction contained 5 bases not matched to a gene. CDR3 amino acids: CASSSPGGDGYTF. The DNA for the CDR3 is TGTGCCAGCAGCTCGCCAGGGGGTGATGGCTACACCTTC. The variable domain in full, with the rest retrieved from reference TRBV7-9 and TRBJ1-2, is DTGVSQNPRHKITKRGQNVTFRCDPISEHNRLYWYRQTLGQGPEFLTYFQNEAQLEKSRLLSDRFSAERPKGSFSTLEIQRTEQGDSAMYLCASSSPGGDGYTFGSGTRLTVV.

This rearrangement joins TRBV28 to TRBJ1-1; D not resolved. V lost 8 bases and J lost 0, with 16 bases in between. Germline V CDR1 and CDR2: MDHEN, SYDVKM. The length of the CDR3 is 15 residues. CDR3 protein: CASPRRGTMNTEAFF. The CDR3 nucleotides read TGTGCCAGCCCCAGACGGGGTACGATGAACACTGAAGCTTTCTTT.